This T cell receptor (beta chain) came from a study of T cell responses to AZD1222 COVID-19 vaccine. Whole-study findings and limits: CD4 TCRs linked to vaccination spanned spike, dominating at 160-218 and 743-854. Nearly half of spike-specific TCRs reportedly target variant regions that are unmutated in the B.1.351 and B.1.1.7 variants.

A note on this clone: Antigen: not known.

Sequencing was performed with immunoSEQ multiplex PCR; in TCRdb, only in-frame clones are kept and a portion is missing. The sample includes some 25,000 clones, about 85% seen only once; the top ten take almost 8%. Second-dose timings of about 4 or about 12 weeks were pooled. There are 15 residues in the CDR3. V was cut by 0 bases and J by 0 bases, with 7 bases left in between. Germline V lookup: CDR1 SGDLS, CDR2 YYNGEE. The receptor was isolated from an adult who received the AZD1222 COVID-19 vaccine. Sequencing was performed on peripheral blood, taken 28 days after the second AZD1222 dose. The chain joins TRBV9 to TRBJ2-1; D is unresolved. CDR3: CASSVVQSSYNEQFF. The CDR3 DNA reads TGTGCCAGCAGCGTAGTTCAGAGCTCCTACAATGAGCAGTTCTTC.